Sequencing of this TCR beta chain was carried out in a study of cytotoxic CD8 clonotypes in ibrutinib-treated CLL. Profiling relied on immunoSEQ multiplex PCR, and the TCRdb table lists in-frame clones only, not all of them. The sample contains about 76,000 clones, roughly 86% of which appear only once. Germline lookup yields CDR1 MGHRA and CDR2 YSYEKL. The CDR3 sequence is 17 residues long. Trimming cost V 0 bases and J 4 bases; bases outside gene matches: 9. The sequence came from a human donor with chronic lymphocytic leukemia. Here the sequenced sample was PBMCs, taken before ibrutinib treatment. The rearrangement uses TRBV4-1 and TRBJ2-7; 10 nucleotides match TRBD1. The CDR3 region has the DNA TGCGCCAGCAGCCAAGAGACTGGGACAGGGGAAGCGTACGAGCAGTACTTC. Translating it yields CASSQETGTGEAYEQYF.